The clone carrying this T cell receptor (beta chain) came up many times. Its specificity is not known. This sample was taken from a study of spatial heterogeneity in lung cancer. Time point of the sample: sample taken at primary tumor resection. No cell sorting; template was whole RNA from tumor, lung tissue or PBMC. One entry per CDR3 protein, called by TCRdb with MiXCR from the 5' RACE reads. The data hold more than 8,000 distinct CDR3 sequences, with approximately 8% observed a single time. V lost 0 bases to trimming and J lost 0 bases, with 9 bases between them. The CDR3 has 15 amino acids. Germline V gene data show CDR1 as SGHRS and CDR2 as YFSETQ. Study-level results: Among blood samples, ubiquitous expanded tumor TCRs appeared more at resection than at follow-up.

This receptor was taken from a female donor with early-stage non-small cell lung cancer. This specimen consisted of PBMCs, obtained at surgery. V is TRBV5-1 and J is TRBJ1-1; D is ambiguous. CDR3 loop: CASSLGDRVNTEAFF. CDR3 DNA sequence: TGCGCCAGCAGCTTGGGCGACCGAGTGAACACTGAAGCTTTCTTT.